This T cell receptor (beta chain) comes out of a study of blood T cell repertoires in COVID-19. In the authors' methods: Amplified reference gene primers provided the basis for estimating nucleated cell counts. Sequencing used immunoSEQ multiplex PCR; TCRdb keeps in-frame clones, though not all of them. D and trimming come from the DNA, and the V and J calls and clone size come from that table. The sample lists 650,000 to 800,000 clones; 85% to 90% were seen once. V gave up 8 bases and J gave up 8 bases; unmatched junction bases: 12. This CDR3 region has 15 residues. The germline V gene has CDR1 LNHDA and CDR2 SQIVND (reference sequence).

The chain combines TRBV19 with TRBJ2-1; TRBD1 aligns across 10 bases. This sequence was found in a woman aged 18-29 years with acute or convalescent COVID-19. The sequenced sample was peripheral blood. DNA of the CDR3: TGTGCCAGTTTAAAAAACCCGGGGACAGGGGATGAGCAGTTCTTC. Its protein is CASLKNPGTGDEQFF.